One sample yielded the 17 T cell receptor beta chains listed below, sequenced in a study of blood T cells in healthy people across ages. The use of a sample-barcoded 5' primer and a J-beta primer mix characterized a second PCR of roughly 6 to 12 cycles. TCRdb reprocessed the 5' RACE reads via MiXCR and lists one record per CDR3 protein. The repertoire holds about 500,000 distinct CDR3 sequences, with about 25% as singletons. The same data also went into a second study, on T cells of mothers and their children.

Material: blood. These receptor sequences come from a boy younger than 18 in good health.

In this sample, this clonotype turned up a few times. The junction and the germline gene differ at one end; a read error may be behind it. The V gene is TRBV28, the J gene TRBJ1-4; D not certain. The CDR3 length is 14 residues. Per germline, CDR1 MDHEN and CDR2 SYDVKM. The CDR3 here is CASSLAGFNGKLFF. The CDR3 DNA reads as TGTGCCAGCAGTCTCGCGGGCTTTAATGGAAAACTGTTTTTT.

In its sample, this clonotype was seen a few times. The chain couples TRBV6-2 or TRBV6-3 to TRBJ2-6, with D uncertain. The CDR3 consists of 14 residues. V was shortened by 6 bases and J by 0 bases, with 6 bases between the two germline ends. Germline V gene data show CDR1 as MNHEY and CDR2 as SVGEGT. The CDR3 is CASSTDSGANVLTF. Written as DNA, the CDR3 is TGTGCCAGCAGCACCGACTCTGGGGCCAACGTCCTGACTTTC.

There are a few counts of this clonotype. The gene calls are TRBV20-1 and TRBJ2-7; D unclear. CDR1 is DFQATT and CDR2 is SNEGSKA in the germline V gene (reference sequence). The CDR3 is made up of 15 amino acids. V lost 4 bases, J lost 4 bases, and 20 bases lay in between. Here the CDR3 DNA reads TGCAGTGCTAACAGTCCTCGGACCACTCATTACGAGCAGTACTTC. It yields the protein CSANSPRTTHYEQYF.

This clonotype turned up a few times. The chain links TRBV5-1 to TRBJ2-1, with TRBD2 matching over 8 bases. Germline CDR1 is SGHRS and CDR2 is YFSETQ. The CDR3 spans 13 residues. V dropped 6 bases and J dropped 7; count of bases not matched to a gene: 6. CDR3 loop: CASKTGGENEQFF. The CDR3 DNA reads TGCGCCAGCAAAACCGGGGGGGAAAATGAGCAGTTCTTC. The whole variable domain, remainder taken from reference TRBV5-1 and TRBJ2-1, is KAGVTQTPRYLIKTRGQQVTLSCSPISGHRSVSWYQQTPGQGLQFLFEYFSETQRNKGNFPGRFSGRQFSNSRSEMNVSTLELGDSALYLCASKTGGENEQFFGPGTRLTVL.

CDR3 sequence: CASSEDRPGYEQYF. CDR3 nucleotides: TGTGCCAGCAGTGAAGACAGGCCCGGGTACGAGCAGTACTTC. This chain links TRBV25-1 with TRBJ2-7; tentative D call: TRBD1 (6 bases). There are 14 residues in the CDR3. Per germline, CDR1 MGHDK and CDR2 SYGVNS. Trimming removed 2 bases from V and 4 bases from J, with 12 bases in between.

The rearrangement uses TRBV9 and TRBJ2-1; 14 bases fit TRBD2. The CDR3 runs to 17 residues. V lost 0 bases and J lost 8; bases outside the gene matches: 7. Germline loops: CDR1 SGDLS, CDR2 YYNGEE. The DNA for the CDR3 is TGTGCCAGCAGCGTAGTAAGGACTAGCGGGAGGATGGATGAGCAGTTCTTC. Protein: CASSVVRTSGRMDEQFF.

This chain uses TRBV7-2 with TRBJ2-1; 8 bases fit TRBD2. The CDR3 has 18 residues. Germline-derived CDR1 and CDR2 are SGHTA and FQGNSA. The J segment lost 4 bases and the V segment lost 3 bases, leaving 14 bases of the junction unmatched. CDR3 sequence reads: CASSFLALSGGSYNEQFF. The CDR3 DNA follows: TGTGCCAGCAGCTTTCTAGCATTGAGCGGGGGCTCGTACAATGAGCAGTTCTTC.

This clonotype was counted between two and nine times. This chain uses TRBV25-1 with TRBJ1-5; D perhaps matches TRBD1 (6 bases). Germline V CDR1 and CDR2: MGHDK, SYGVNS. Trimming took 6 bases from V and 7 from J, leaving 16 bases between them. The CDR3 contains 14 residues. CDR3 amino acids: CASSPLGGGQPQHF. Written as DNA, the CDR3 is TGTGCCAGCAGCCCCCTGGGGGGCGGACAGCCCCAGCATTTT.

This clonotype has more than one count but fewer than ten. The chain links TRBV6-1 to TRBJ2-5; D gene uncertain. The DNA end lines up better with TRBJ2-7; the J call may be wrong. Looked up from germline, CDR1 is MNHNS and CDR2 is SASEGT. This CDR3 contains 15 residues. CDR3 sequence reads: CASSEIRQADYEQYF. The CDR3 DNA reads TGTGCCAGCAGTGAGATACGGCAGGCTGACTACGAGCAGTACTTC.

CDR3 nucleotides: TGCGCCAGCAGCCGAAATCTGTGGTCCTCCTATAATTCACCCCTCCACTTT. This translates into CASSRNLWSSYNSPLHF. The rearrangement links TRBV4-3 to TRBJ1-6; no reliable D call. The CDR3 loop spans 17 amino acids. The V end was cut by 4 bases, the J end by 0 bases, with 13 bases between. Per germline, CDR1 LGHNA and CDR2 YSLEER.

This clonotype was recorded a few times. The rearrangement uses TRBV20-1 and TRBJ2-2; D may match TRBD1 or TRBD2 (5 bases each). The V end lost 2 bases, the J end lost 5 bases, and 15 bases lay between the germline ends. Per germline, CDR1 DFQATT and CDR2 SNEGSKA (reference sequence). There are 15 residues in the CDR3. CDR3 residues: CSARPGPTQTGELFF. The CDR3 nucleotides read TGCAGTGCTAGACCGGGACCCACACAAACCGGGGAGCTGTTTTTT.

This clonotype occurred a few times. This sequence joins TRBV28 and TRBJ2-3; the match to TRBD2 covers 11 bases. Germline V gene sequence: CDR1 MDHEN, CDR2 SYDVKM. The ends lost 6 bases at V and 2 bases at J; junction bases unmatched: 10. This CDR3 comprises 17 residues. In nucleotides, the CDR3 is TGTGCCAGCAGCCTTAGCGGGACTAGCGGCTTCACAGATACGCAGTATTTT. Translating gives CASSLSGTSGFTDTQYF.

Written as DNA, the CDR3 is TGTGCCATCAGTGAGGCGCCGGCACCCGGGCAGTACTTC. Translated, it gives CAISEAPAPGQYF. The chain combines TRBV10-3 with TRBJ2-7; D unclear. V was trimmed by 2 bases and J by 9 bases, leaving 14 bases between them. Germline CDR1 ENHRY, CDR2 SYGVKD. There are 13 residues in the CDR3.

The chain has TRBV29-1 and TRBJ2-4; possibly TRBD2 for D (5 bases). Deletions cut 0 bases from V and 6 bases from J, with 18 bases between. The CDR3 is made up of 16 amino acids. Germline CDR1 SQVTM, CDR2 ANQGSEA. CDR3 loop: CSVEDQPGVGGNIQYF. In DNA, the CDR3 is TGCAGCGTTGAAGATCAGCCCGGGGTTGGCGGAAACATTCAGTACTTC.

The rearrangement joins TRBV7-2 to TRBJ2-1; D gene ambiguous. The J call is uncertain, as TRBJ2-5 better fits the DNA end. Germline values: CDR1 SGHTA, CDR2 FQGNSA. The CDR3 covers 12 residues. The CDR3, as DNA: TGTGCCAGCACCAAACTGGGGGAGACCCAGTACTTC. The encoded protein is CASTKLGETQYF.

The V call is TRBV2, the J call TRBJ2-1; 10 nucleotides match TRBD2. The V segment lost 10 bases and the J segment 4 bases; nucleotides outside the gene matches: 4. CDR1 is SNHLY, CDR2 FYNNEI, per germline. The CDR3 spans 13 residues. CDR3 loop: CATRTSGYNEQFF. The CDR3 DNA reads as TGTGCCACCAGGACTAGCGGATACAATGAGCAGTTCTTC. The full variable domain, completed using reference TRBV2 and TRBJ2-1, is EPEVTQTPSHQVTQMGQEVILRCVPISNHLYFYWYRQILGQKVEFLVSFYNNEISEKSEIFDDQFSVERPDGSNFTLKIRSTKLEDSAMYFCATRTSGYNEQFFGPGTRLTVL.

This clonotype was observed a few times. The genes are TRBV6-6 and TRBJ1-2, with 10 bases matching TRBD1. The CDR3 is made up of 14 amino acids. The germline CDR1 and CDR2 sequences are MNHNY and SVGAGI (reference sequence). V shed 5 bases, J shed 5 bases, and the junction held 5 bases outside the gene matches. This chain's CDR3 is CASSPGQGRYGYTF. In nucleotides, the CDR3 is TGTGCCAGCAGTCCGGGACAGGGGAGGTATGGCTACACCTTC.